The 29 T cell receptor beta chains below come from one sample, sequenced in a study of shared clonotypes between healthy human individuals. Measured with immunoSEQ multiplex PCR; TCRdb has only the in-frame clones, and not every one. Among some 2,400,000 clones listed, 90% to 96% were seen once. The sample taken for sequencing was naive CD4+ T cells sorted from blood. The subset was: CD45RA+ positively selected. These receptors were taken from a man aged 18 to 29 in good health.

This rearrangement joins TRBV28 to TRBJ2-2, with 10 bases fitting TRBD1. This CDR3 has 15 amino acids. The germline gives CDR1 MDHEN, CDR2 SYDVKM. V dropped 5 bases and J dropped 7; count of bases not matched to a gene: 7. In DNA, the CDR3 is TGTGCCAGCAGTGCGGACAGGGGGTTTGGCGGGGAGCTGTTTTTT. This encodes CASSADRGFGGELFF. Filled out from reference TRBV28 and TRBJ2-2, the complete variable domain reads DVKVTQSSRYLVKRTGEKVFLECVQDMDHENMFWYRQDPGLGLRLIYFSYDVKMKEKGDIPEGYSVSREKKERFSLILESASTNQTSMYLCASSADRGFGGELFFGEGSRLTVL.

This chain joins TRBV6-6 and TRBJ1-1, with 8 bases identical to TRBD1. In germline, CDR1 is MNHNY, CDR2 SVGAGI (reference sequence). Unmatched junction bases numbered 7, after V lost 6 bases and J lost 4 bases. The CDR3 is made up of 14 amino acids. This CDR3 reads CASSRGQGGTEAFF. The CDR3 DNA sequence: TGTGCCAGCAGCCGCGGACAGGGAGGCACTGAAGCTTTCTTT.

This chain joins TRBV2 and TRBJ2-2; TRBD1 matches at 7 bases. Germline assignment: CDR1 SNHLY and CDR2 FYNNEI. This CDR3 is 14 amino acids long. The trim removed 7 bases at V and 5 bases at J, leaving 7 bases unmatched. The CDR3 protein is CASIFPGGTGELFF. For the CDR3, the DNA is TGTGCCAGCATTTTTCCAGGGGGAACCGGGGAGCTGTTTTTT. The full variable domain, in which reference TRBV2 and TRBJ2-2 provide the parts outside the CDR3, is EPEVTQTPSHQVTQMGQEVILRCVPISNHLYFYWYRQILGQKVEFLVSFYNNEISEKSEIFDDQFSVERPDGSNFTLKIRSTKLEDSAMYFCASIFPGGTGELFFGEGSRLTVL.

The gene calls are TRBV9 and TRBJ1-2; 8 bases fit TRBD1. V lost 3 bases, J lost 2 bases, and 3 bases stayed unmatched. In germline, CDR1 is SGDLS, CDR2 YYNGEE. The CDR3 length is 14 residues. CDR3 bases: TGTGCCAGCAGCGGGACAGGGTCCAACTATGGCTACACCTTC. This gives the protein CASSGTGSNYGYTF.

The CDR3 region has the DNA TGTGCCAGCAGTATACAGGGAGTGGAGACCCAGTACTTC. Protein product: CASSIQGVETQYF. This chain joins TRBV6-6 and TRBJ2-5; D may be TRBD1 (6 bases). The V gene's germline CDR1 is MNHNY and CDR2 SVGAGI (reference sequence). Trimming left V 5 bases short and J 5 bases short, with 12 bases between. The length of the CDR3 is 13 residues.

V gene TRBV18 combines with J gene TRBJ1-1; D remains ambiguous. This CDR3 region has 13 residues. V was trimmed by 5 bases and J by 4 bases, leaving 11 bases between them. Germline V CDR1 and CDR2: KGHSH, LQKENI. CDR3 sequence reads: CASSATVFTEAFF. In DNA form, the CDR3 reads TGTGCCAGCTCAGCGACCGTTTTCACTGAAGCTTTCTTT.

CDR3 loop: CASNRATANIQYF. In DNA form, the CDR3 reads TGTGCCAGCAACCGGGCCACCGCGAACATTCAGTACTTC. J is TRBJ2-4 and V is TRBV5-6; D remains unclear. The CDR3 runs to 13 residues. Trimming removed 6 bases from V and 7 bases from J, with 14 bases in between. Germline CDR1 is SGHDT and CDR2 is YYEEEE. Full variable domain (remainder filled in from reference TRBV5-6 and TRBJ2-4): DAGVTQSPTHLIKTRGQQVTLRCSPKSGHDTVSWYQQALGQGPQFIFQYYEEEERQRGNFPDRFSGHQFPNYSSELNVNALLLGDSALYLCASNRATANIQYFGAGTRLSVL.

CDR3 nucleotide sequence: TGTGCCAGCAGCTTAGCACCGGAACCCTACAATGAGCAGTTCTTC. This sequence encodes CASSLAPEPYNEQFF. J is TRBJ2-1 and V is TRBV7-2, with D unresolved. The germline gives CDR1 SGHTA, CDR2 FQGNSA. The CDR3 length is 15 residues. Trimming shortened V by 0 bases and J by 2 bases, and 8 bases separated the two germline ends.

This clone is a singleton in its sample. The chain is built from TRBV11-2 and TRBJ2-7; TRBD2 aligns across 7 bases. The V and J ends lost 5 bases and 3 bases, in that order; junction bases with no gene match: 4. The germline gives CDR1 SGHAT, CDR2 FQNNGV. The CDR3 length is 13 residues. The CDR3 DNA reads TGTGCCAGCAGCACCGGACTAGGCTACGAGCAGTACTTC. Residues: CASSTGLGYEQYF.

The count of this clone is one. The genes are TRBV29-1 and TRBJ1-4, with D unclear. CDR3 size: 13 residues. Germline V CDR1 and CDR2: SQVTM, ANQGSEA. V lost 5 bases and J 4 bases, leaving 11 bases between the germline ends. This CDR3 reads CSVQRGGNEKLFF. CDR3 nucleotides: TGCAGCGTTCAGCGGGGAGGTAATGAAAAACTGTTTTTT.

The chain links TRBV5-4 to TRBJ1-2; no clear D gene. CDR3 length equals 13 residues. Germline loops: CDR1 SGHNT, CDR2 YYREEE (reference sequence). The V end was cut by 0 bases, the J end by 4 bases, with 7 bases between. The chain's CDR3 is CASSLEEGYGYTF. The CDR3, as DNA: TGTGCCAGCAGCTTGGAGGAAGGCTATGGCTACACCTTC.

The chain's CDR3 is CASSLSVSSYEQYF. As DNA, the CDR3 is TGTGCCAGCAGTTTATCTGTAAGCTCCTACGAGCAGTACTTC. The chain joins TRBV28 to TRBJ2-7; D not certain. The ends were cut back, 1 base at V and 0 bases at J, with 7 bases in the middle. Germline V CDR1 and CDR2: MDHEN, SYDVKM. The CDR3 runs 14 residues. The whole variable domain, remainder taken from reference TRBV28 and TRBJ2-7, is DVKVTQSSRYLVKRTGEKVFLECVQDMDHENMFWYRQDPGLGLRLIYFSYDVKMKEKGDIPEGYSVSREKKERFSLILESASTNQTSMYLCASSLSVSSYEQYFGPGTRLTVT.

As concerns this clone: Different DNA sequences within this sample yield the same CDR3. The CDR3 sequence is CASSESGNTGELFF. In nucleotides, the CDR3 is TGCGCCAGCAGTGAGTCGGGGAACACCGGGGAGCTGTTTTTT. This chain connects TRBV10-1 to TRBJ2-2; no clear D gene. The V gene lost 0 bases and the J gene lost 1 base, with 3 bases spanning the gap. Germline CDR1 and CDR2: WNHNN and SYGVQD (reference sequence). This CDR3 region has 14 residues.

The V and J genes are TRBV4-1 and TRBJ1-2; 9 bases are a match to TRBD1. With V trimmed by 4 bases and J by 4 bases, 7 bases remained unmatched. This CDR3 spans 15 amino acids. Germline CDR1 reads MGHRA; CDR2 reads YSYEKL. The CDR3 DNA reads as TGCGCCAGCAGCCTAGACGGACAGGGGTCCTATGGCTACACCTTC. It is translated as CASSLDGQGSYGYTF.

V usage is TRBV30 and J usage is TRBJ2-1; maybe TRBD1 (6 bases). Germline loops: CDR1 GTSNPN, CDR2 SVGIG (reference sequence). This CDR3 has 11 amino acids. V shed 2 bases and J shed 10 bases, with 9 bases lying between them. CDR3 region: CAWSPDSEQFF. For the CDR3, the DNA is TGTGCCTGGAGTCCGGACAGCGAGCAGTTCTTC. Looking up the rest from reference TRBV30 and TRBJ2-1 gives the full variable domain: SQTIHQWPATLVQPVGSPLSLECTVEGTSNPNLYWYRQAAGRGLQLLFYSVGIGQISSEVPQNLSASRPQDRQFILSSKKLLLSDSGFYLCAWSPDSEQFFGPGTRLTVL.

The CDR3 region is CASSPSRDRVLPEQFF. The DNA of the CDR3 is TGTGCCAGCTCACCATCGAGGGACAGGGTCCTTCCTGAGCAGTTCTTC. The chain employs TRBV18 and TRBJ2-1, with 9 bases aligning to TRBD1. There are 16 residues in the CDR3. Germline lookup yields CDR1 KGHSH and CDR2 LQKENI. The J segment lost 9 bases and the V segment lost 2 bases, leaving 11 bases of the junction unmatched.

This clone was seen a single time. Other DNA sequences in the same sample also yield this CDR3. CDR3: CASSLRDRGGYTF. CDR3 in DNA: TGTGCCAGCAGTCTCCGGGACAGGGGCGGCTACACCTTC. The chain carries TRBV6-5 and TRBJ1-2, with TRBD1 matching over 10 bases. The junction had 5 bases not matched to a gene; V was cut back by 5 bases and J by 8 bases. Germline V gene lookup returns CDR1 MNHEY and CDR2 SVGAGI. The CDR3 has 13 amino acids.

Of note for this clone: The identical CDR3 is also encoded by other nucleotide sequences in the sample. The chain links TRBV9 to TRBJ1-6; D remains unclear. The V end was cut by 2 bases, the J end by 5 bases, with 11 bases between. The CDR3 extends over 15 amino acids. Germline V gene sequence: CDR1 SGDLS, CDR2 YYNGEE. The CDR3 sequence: CASSVEGRNNSPLHF. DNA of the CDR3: TGTGCCAGCAGCGTTGAGGGCCGAAATAATTCACCCCTCCACTTT. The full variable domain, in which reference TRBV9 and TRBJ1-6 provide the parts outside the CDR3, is DSGVTQTPKHLITATGQRVTLRCSPRSGDLSVYWYQQSLDQGLQFLIQYYNGEERAKGNILERFSAQQFPDLHSELNLSSLELGDSALYFCASSVEGRNNSPLHFGNGTRLTVT.

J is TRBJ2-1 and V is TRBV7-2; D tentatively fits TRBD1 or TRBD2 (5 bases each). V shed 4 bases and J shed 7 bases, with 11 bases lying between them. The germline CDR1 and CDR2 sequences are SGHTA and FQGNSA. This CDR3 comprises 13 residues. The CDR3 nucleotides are TGTGCCAGCAGCTCGAGGGGTGAGAATGAGCAGTTCTTC. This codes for CASSSRGENEQFF.

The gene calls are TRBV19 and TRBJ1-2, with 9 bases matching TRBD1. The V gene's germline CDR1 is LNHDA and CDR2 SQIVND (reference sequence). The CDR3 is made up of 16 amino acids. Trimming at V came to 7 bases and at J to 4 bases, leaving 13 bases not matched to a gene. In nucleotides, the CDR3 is TGTGCCAGTATGGGGGACAGGGCGAAAAACCTCTATGGCTACACCTTC. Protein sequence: CASMGDRAKNLYGYTF.

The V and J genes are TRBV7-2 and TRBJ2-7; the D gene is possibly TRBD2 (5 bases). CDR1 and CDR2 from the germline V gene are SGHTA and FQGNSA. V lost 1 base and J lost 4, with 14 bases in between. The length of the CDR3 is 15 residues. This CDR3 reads CASSLEVSGPYEQYF. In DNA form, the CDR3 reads TGTGCCAGCAGCTTAGAGGTCAGCGGACCATACGAGCAGTACTTC.

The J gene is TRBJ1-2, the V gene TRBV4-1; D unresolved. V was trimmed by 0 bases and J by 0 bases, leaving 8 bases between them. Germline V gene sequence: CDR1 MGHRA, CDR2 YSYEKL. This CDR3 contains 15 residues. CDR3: CASSQDDNSNYGYTF. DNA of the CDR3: TGCGCCAGCAGCCAAGACGACAACTCTAACTATGGCTACACCTTC.

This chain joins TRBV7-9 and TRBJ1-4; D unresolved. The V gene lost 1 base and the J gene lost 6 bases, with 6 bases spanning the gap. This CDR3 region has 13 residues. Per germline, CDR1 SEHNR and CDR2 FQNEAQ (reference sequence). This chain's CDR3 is CASSLGSHEKLFF. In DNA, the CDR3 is TGTGCCAGCAGCTTAGGTTCCCATGAAAAACTGTTTTTT.

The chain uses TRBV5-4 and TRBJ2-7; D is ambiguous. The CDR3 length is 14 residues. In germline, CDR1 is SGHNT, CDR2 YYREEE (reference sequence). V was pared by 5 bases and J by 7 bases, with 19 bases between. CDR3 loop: CASSSLGGSVEQYF. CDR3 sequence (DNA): TGTGCCAGCAGTTCCTTGGGCGGATCGGTGGAGCAGTACTTC.

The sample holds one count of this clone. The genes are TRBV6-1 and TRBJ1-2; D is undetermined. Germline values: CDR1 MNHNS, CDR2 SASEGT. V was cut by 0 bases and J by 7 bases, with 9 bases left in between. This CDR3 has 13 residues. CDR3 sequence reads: CASSEAGDLGYTF. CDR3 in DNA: TGTGCCAGCAGTGAAGCGGGAGACCTTGGCTACACCTTC.

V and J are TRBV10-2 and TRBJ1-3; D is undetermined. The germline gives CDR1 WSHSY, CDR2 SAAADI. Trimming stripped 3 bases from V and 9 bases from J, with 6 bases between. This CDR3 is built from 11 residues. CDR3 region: CASSEPGTIYF. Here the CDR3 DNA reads TGCGCCAGCAGTGAACCTGGCACCATATATTTT.

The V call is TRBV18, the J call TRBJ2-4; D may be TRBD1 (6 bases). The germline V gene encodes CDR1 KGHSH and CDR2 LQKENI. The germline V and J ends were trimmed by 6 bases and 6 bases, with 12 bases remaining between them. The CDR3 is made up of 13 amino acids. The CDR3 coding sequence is TGTGCCAGCTCCGCACTCAGGGGAAACATTCAGTACTTC. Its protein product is CASSALRGNIQYF.

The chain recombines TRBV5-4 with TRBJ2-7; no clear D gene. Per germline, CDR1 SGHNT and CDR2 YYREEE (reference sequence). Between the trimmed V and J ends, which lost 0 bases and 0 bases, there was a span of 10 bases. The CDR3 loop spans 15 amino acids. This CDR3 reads CASSLDQQNSYEQYF. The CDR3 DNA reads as TGTGCCAGCAGCTTGGACCAGCAAAACTCCTACGAGCAGTACTTC.

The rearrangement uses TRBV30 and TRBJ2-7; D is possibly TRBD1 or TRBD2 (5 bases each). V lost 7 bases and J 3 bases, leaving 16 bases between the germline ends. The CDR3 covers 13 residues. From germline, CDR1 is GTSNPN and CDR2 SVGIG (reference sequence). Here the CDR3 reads CAYRLGGFYEQYF. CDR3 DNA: TGTGCCTACCGCCTTGGGGGTTTCTACGAGCAGTACTTC. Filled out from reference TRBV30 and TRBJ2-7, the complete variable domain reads SQTIHQWPATLVQPVGSPLSLECTVEGTSNPNLYWYRQAAGRGLQLLFYSVGIGQISSEVPQNLSASRPQDRQFILSSKKLLLSDSGFYLCAYRLGGFYEQYFGPGTRLTVT.